This T cell receptor (beta chain) was recovered during a study of patients and donors after allogeneic stem cell transplantation. TCRdb reanalysed the RT-PCR reads using MiXCR and keeps one entry per CDR3 protein. The table lists about 15,000 distinct CDR3 sequences, around a quarter of them singletons. In germline, CDR1 is MGHRA, CDR2 YSYEKL. This CDR3 has 15 residues. V gave up 3 bases and J gave up 9 bases, with 17 bases separating them. The sequenced material came from blood, either unsorted or a sorted T cell fraction (not recorded which). The sequence was obtained from a human donor who was either an allogeneic HSCT recipient or a stem cell or donor lymphocyte infusion donor (not recorded which). It is not recorded whose cells these are; they may come from a transplant donor. The chain uses TRBV4-1 and TRBJ1-4; TRBD1 is a possible D gene (6 bases). CDR3 DNA: TGCGCCAGCAGCCACCCTGGGGGGGGCGTGAAAAAACTGTTTTTT. This sequence encodes CASSHPGGGVKKLFF.